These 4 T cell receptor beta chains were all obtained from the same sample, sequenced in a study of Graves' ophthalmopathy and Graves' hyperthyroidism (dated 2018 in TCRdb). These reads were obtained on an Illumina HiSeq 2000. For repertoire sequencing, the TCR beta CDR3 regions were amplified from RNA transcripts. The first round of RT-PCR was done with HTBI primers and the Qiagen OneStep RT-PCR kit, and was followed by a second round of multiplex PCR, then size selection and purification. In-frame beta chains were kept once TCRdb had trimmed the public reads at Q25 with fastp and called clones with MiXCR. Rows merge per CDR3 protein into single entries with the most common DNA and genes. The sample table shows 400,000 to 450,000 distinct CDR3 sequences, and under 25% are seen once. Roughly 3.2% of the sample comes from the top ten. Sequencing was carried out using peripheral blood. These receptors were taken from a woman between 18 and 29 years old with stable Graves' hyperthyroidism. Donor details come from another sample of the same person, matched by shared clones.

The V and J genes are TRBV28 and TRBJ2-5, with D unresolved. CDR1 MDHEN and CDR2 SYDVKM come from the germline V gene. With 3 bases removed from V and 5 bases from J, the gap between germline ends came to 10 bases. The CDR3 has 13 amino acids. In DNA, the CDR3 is TGTGCCAGCAGTTTGAGGAATGAGGAGACCCAGTACTTC. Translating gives CASSLRNEETQYF.

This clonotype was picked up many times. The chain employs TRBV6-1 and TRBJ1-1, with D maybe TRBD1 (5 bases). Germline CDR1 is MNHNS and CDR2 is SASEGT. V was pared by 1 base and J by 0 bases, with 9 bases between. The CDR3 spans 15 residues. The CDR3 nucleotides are TGTGCCAGCAGTGAAGTGGGGGGGATGAACACTGAAGCTTTCTTT. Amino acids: CASSEVGGMNTEAFF.

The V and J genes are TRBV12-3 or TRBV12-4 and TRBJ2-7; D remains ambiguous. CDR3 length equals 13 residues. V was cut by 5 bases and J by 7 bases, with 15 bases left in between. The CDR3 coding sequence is TGTGCCAGCAGTCATGGCCCGCTGGGGGAGCAGTACTTC. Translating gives CASSHGPLGEQYF.

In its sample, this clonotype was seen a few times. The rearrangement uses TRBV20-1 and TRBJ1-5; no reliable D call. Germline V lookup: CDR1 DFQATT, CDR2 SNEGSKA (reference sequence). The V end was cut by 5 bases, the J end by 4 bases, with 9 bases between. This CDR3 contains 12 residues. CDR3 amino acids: CSAWTGNQPQHF. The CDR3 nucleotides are TGCAGTGCTTGGACGGGGAATCAGCCCCAGCATTTT.